This TCR beta chain was observed in a study of PD-1 blockade in classical Hodgkin lymphoma. Study details: On a schedule of every 2 weeks, patients received nivolumab 3 mg/kg intravenously.

Every patient was affected by relapse after autologous stem cell transplantation, while exposure to brentuximab vedotin was not uniform. Reported best responses ranged across complete response, partial response or progressive disease. From germline, CDR1 is SGHRS and CDR2 YFSETQ. CDR3 length: 17 residues. V lost 6 bases and J 4 bases, leaving 20 bases between the germline ends. A word on this clone: Its antigen is currently unknown.

Only in-frame clones appear in the TCRdb table, and some are missing; sequencing was by immunoSEQ multiplex PCR. Here the sample spans about 43,000 clones, about 65% being singletons. Study-wide results and limits: Lower baseline TCR diversity was reported for newly diagnosed patients than for healthy donors. Why repertoires differed is undefined; disease activity or prior therapy possibly contributed.

Here the sequenced sample was peripheral blood mononuclear cells (PBMCs), taken before the second cycle of nivolumab. The sequence was obtained from a human donor with classical Hodgkin lymphoma. The chain joins TRBV5-1 to TRBJ2-6; D may be TRBD1 (5 bases). The CDR3 DNA reads TGCGCCAGCACCACCTCCCGTCCTGGGGCCGGGGCCAACGTCCTGACTTTC. This gives the protein CASTTSRPGAGANVLTF.